The rows below give T cell receptor beta chains drawn from one sample of a study of T cells in Graves' hyperthyroidism and ophthalmopathy. TCRdb re-analysed the multiplex PCR reads in MiXCR, keeping a single row per CDR3 protein. Of roughly 380,000 distinct CDR3 sequences in the sample, 11% to 15% are singletons; the top ten hold around 10%. The sequencing input was blood. The receptors here all came from an older woman with Graves' hyperthyroidism. The CDR3 runs from the conserved cysteine through the conserved F or W.

TRBJ2-1	TRBV5-1	CASSLDSGDRGQFF
TRBJ1-1	TRBV5-1	CASSSGHLNTEAFF
TRBJ2-7	TRBV13	CASSLGVRVEYEQYF
TRBJ2-1	TRBV7-9	CASSLGEGPNEQFF
TRBJ1-1	TRBV7-2	CASSPLPRQGEAFF
TRBJ2-5	TRBV28	CASNSASGIVVTQYF
TRBJ2-2	TRBV30	CAWSGTGRTGELFF
TRBJ1-6	TRBV19	CATRSRQSSYNSPLHF
TRBJ1-2	TRBV28	CASSLVGSFYGYTF
TRBJ2-3	TRBV3-1	CASSQGTGGPTQYF
TRBJ2-3	TRBV10-2	CATRRSILGLAGDPTDTQYF
TRBJ2-1	TRBV6-6	CASSYGLSSYNEQFF
TRBJ1-5	TRBV20-1	CSARLNWGQGPYQPQHF
TRBJ2-1	TRBV19	CASAPWGSYNEQFF
TRBJ2-3	TRBV7-3	CASRRGATGTDTQYF
TRBJ1-5	TRBV7-6	CASSLGKVGNQPQHF
TRBJ2-3	TRBV6-1	CASKREGADTQYF
TRBJ2-1	TRBV28	CASSLRDSGNEQFF
TRBJ2-1	TRBV4-1	CASSQAQGAPYNEQFF
TRBJ2-1	TRBV20-1	CSASTGTGTGGNEQFF
TRBJ2-1	TRBV9	CASSVGLSLYNEQFF
TRBJ1-5	TRBV6-1	CASRRFPGQGAGSNQPQHF
TRBJ1-2	TRBV6-5	CASSYAARRGYGYTF
TRBJ2-3	TRBV7-8	CASSPPLVDTQYF
TRBJ1-3	TRBV7-2	CASSDGLGNTIYF
TRBJ1-5	TRBV20-1	CSAKREVDQPQHF
TRBJ1-1	TRBV18	CASSPPGSPEAFF
TRBJ1-3	TRBV6-1	CASSQNPGNTIYF
TRBJ2-5	TRBV29-1	CSVEFGQETQYF
TRBJ1-1	TRBV18	CASSPQGARRTEAFF
TRBJ2-1	TRBV27	CASRPLNYNEQSF
TRBJ1-5	TRBV28	CASSFPRYEPQHF
TRBJ2-2	TRBV5-4	CASSFPAGGGTGELFF
TRBJ1-1	TRBV20-1	CSATTASYTEAFF
TRBJ2-7	TRBV28	CASSPGGTPSYEQYF
TRBJ2-5	TRBV12-3/TRBV12-4	CASSTFSGSIETQYF
TRBJ2-3	TRBV12-3/TRBV12-4	CASRTSPGGQSTDTQYF
TRBJ2-3	TRBV24-1	CATSDPSGRAPDTQYF
TRBJ2-1	TRBV12-5	CASGSRLYNEQFF
TRBJ1-5	TRBV10-3	CAISGQGGNQPQHF
TRBJ2-2	TRBV7-8	CASSLASTPRWELFF
TRBJ2-1	TRBV11-2	CASSSYSGSGYNEQFF
TRBJ2-7	TRBV3-1	CASSQGVGGTYEQYF
TRBJ2-3	TRBV20-1	CSALLAGGRADTQYF
TRBJ2-1	TRBV2	CAGLAGGTYNEQFF
TRBJ2-1	TRBV20-1	CSASGTSGRAYEQFF